This T cell receptor beta chain was recovered during a study of CD8 T cells in ankylosing spondylitis (dated by TCRdb to the late 2010s). With regard to the full study: The study set out to find disease-linked TCR variants by profiling T cell receptor beta repertoires in ankylosing spondylitis patients and healthy donors. In total, the full study cohort was made up of 85 to 140 healthy donors and about two dozen ankylosing spondylitis patients. Samples of peripheral blood were taken, and for ankylosing spondylitis patients, synovial fluid was collected as well.

TCRdb shows the sequencer as Illumina HiSeq 2500. Quantitative 5'-RACE with molecular barcodes was the method used to prepare the TCR beta libraries. Processing in the source paper ran as follows. To identify disease-linked TCR variants, a new computational method was used, one built on a probabilistic model of VDJ rearrangement. TCRdb trimmed the raw reads at Q25, called clones with MiXCR and kept productive beta chains. Entries that share a CDR3 protein sequence are merged under the most common genes and DNA. TCRdb's processing, not the authors' own work, is the source of the V and J calls. The sample table lists around 770,000 distinct CDR3 sequences, around 19% of them with a count of one. 15% to 20% of the sample goes to the ten largest clones. According to the germline V gene, CDR1 reads KGHDR and CDR2 reads SFDVKD. Trimming accounts for 3 bases at V and 3 bases at J, while the number of junction bases matched to no gene is 4. Spanning cysteine to phenylalanine, the CDR3 consists of 15 amino acids. The read is trimmed to its CDR3 DNA, 45 bases read in frame from base 1.

This clonotype showed up just a few times. The antigen this receptor binds is unknown. Per-base qualities were not stored, and no clone one base away is much larger. General conclusions and limits of the study: Blood from ankylosing spondylitis patients appeared to be characterized by a TCR beta motif composed of 7 to 9 highly homologous amino acid variants. According to the report, matched synovial fluid samples from ankylosing spondylitis patients were significantly enriched for the disease-linked clones. A CD8+ phenotype was shown by the disease-linked clones, which were found at relatively low frequencies in peripheral blood. Some motif variants had previously been reported in the synovial fluid and blood of reactive arthritis patients, which suggests shared mechanisms of disease initiation.

The chain was built from TRBV24-1 and TRBJ2-5; TRBD1 fits 9 bases in the junction. The source is a male donor with ankylosing spondylitis. Material: blood, either unsorted or a sorted T cell fraction (not recorded which). In nucleotides, the sequence is TGTGCCACCAGTGATCTACAGGGGGCGAAAGAGACCCAGTACTTC. Translated, it gives CATSDLQGAKETQYF.